Below, one T cell receptor beta chain is given with its context. The sample is drawn from a study of T cell repertoires in cytomegalovirus infection. The overall study: Signatures in public TCR beta sequences pointed to both CMV infection and matching HLA type.

One entry per CDR3 protein results from TCRdb running MiXCR on the reads. In the table there are about 260,000 distinct CDR3 sequences, roughly 13% of which are singletons. The CDR3 runs to 16 residues. V lost 6 bases and J lost 7; bases outside the gene matches: 14. Germline CDR1 is MNHNY and CDR2 is SVGAGI (reference sequence). Sample: PBMCs. The chain carries TRBV6-6 and TRBJ2-2; 7 bases fit TRBD2. The receptor was isolated from a human donor in good health (CMV status not recorded). Some clones in this sample may be carry-over from other donors' samples. CDR3 in amino acids: CASSRSWGGPSGELFF. DNA of the CDR3: TGTGCCAGCAGCCGGTCTTGGGGAGGGCCGAGCGGGGAGCTGTTTTTT.